This TCR beta chain originates from a study of cytomegalovirus exposure and HLA in healthy donors. With regard to this clone: The target antigen is unknown.

A multiplex PCR was run with 60 Vbeta primers and 13 Jbeta primers. Assay: immunoSEQ multiplex PCR; the TCRdb copy retains only in-frame clones and omits some. The sample consists of roughly 240,000 clones, around 80% of them appearing once. CDR3 length: 15 amino acids. The germline V gene encodes CDR1 SGHRS and CDR2 YFSETQ. The V end lost 0 bases, the J end lost 5 bases, and 9 bases lay between the germline ends. Findings and caveats of the study: Both high specificity and high sensitivity reportedly marked the classifier's diagnosis of cytomegalovirus status. An Asian-associated ancestry cluster reportedly showed fewer N-insertions than the roughly 700-donor mean in a later analysis. Earlier analysis yielded a pattern in which most TCR beta V segments were productive about 87% or about 30% of the time.

This TCR was sampled from a boy younger than 18 in good health and CMV-seronegative. The V and J genes are TRBV5-1 and TRBJ1-6; D gene ambiguous. The source material was PBMCs. CDR3 in amino acids: CASSLDSRNNSPLHF. CDR3 sequence (DNA): TGCGCCAGCAGCTTGGATTCCAGAAATAATTCACCCCTCCACTTT.